This TCR beta chain appears in the sequencing data of a study of human T cells and chemical hapten exposure. Study information: Small volume differences among pooled libraries mainly caused per-sample TCR yield variation. Study conclusions and caveats: Controls had significantly fewer large CDR3 similarity clusters than were formed by expanded TCRs.

Original methodology: TCRs per sample had a median of approximately 98,000 and ranged from about 23,224 to 690,600. TCRdb passed the RACE reads through MiXCR, listing each CDR3 protein once. V and J calls and clone size were set by TCRdb, not the authors. The sample has 200,000 to 300,000 distinct CDR3 sequences; about 8.1% are singletons. Noted time point: pre-sensitization, week 0. Documented treatment: therapeutic diphenylcyclopropenone sensitization with weekly scalp DPC. The study extracted total RNA from unfractionated whole blood. V trimming: 4 bases; J trimming: 5 bases; junction bases outside the gene matches: 5. The CDR3 contains 15 residues. Germline V gene sequence: CDR1 SGHRS, CDR2 YFSETQ. In its sample, this clonotype was seen a few times. Its antigen is currently unknown.

The rearrangement joins TRBV5-1 to TRBJ2-2; 10 bases are a match to TRBD1. The source was whole blood, collected in connection with sensitization to the hapten diphenylcyclopropenone (DPC). This clonotype originated in a middle-aged woman with alopecia areata. Some clones in this sample may be carry-over from other donors' samples. The CDR3 loop reads CASSRDRGETGELFF. CDR3 in DNA: TGCGCCAGCAGCCGGGACAGGGGAGAGACCGGGGAGCTGTTTTTT. The variable domain in full, with the rest retrieved from reference TRBV5-1 and TRBJ2-2, is KAGVTQTPRYLIKTRGQQVTLSCSPISGHRSVSWYQQTPGQGLQFLFEYFSETQRNKGNFPGRFSGRQFSNSRSEMNVSTLELGDSALYLCASSRDRGETGELFFGEGSRLTVL.